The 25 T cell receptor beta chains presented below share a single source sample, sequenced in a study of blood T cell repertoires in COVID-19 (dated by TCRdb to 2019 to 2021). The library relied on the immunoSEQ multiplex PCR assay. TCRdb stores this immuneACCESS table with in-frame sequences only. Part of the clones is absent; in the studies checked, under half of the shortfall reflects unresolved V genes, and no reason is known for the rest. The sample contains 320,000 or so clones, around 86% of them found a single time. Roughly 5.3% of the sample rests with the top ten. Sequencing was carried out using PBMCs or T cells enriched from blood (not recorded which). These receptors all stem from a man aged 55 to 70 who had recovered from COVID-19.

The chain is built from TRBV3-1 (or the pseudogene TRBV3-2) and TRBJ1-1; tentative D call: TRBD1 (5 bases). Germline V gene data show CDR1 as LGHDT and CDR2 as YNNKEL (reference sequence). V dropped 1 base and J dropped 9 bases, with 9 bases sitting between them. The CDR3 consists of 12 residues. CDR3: CASSQGAGQAFF. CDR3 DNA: TGTGCCAGCAGCCAAGGGGCAGGGCAAGCTTTCTTT.

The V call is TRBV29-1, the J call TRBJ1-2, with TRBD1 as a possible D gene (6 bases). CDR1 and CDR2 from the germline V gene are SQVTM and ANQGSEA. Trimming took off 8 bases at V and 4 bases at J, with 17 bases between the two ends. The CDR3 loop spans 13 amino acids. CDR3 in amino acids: CSYGQFGVYGYTF. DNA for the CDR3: TGCAGCTACGGACAGTTTGGGGTCTATGGCTACACCTTC.

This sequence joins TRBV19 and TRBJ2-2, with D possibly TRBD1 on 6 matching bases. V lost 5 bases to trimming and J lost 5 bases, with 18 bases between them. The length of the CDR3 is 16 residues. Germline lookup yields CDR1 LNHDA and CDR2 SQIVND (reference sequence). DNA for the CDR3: TGTGCCAGTAGTTTACAGGGTGGTGGGCTTACCGGGGAGCTGTTTTTT. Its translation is CASSLQGGGLTGELFF.

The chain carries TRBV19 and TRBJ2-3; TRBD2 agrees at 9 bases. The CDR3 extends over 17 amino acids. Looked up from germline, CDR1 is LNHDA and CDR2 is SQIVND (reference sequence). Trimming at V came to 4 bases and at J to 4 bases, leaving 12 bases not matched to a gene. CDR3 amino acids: CASSRFGGTSSPDTQYF. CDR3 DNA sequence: TGTGCCAGTAGTAGGTTCGGGGGGACTAGCAGCCCAGATACGCAGTATTTT.

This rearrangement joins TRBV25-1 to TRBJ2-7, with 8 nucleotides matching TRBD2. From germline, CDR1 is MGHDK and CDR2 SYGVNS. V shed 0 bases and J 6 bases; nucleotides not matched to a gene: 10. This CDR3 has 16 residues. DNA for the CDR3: TGTGCCAGCAGTGAATATCTTAACGCGGGAGGTGCCGAGCAGTACTTC. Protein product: CASSEYLNAGGAEQYF.

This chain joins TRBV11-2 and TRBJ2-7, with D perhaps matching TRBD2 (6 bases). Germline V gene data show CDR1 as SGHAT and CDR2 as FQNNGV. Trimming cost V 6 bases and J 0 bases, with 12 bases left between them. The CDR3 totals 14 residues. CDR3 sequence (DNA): TGTGCCAGCAGAGGGACTTTCAGCTCCTACGAGCAGTACTTC. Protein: CASRGTFSSYEQYF.

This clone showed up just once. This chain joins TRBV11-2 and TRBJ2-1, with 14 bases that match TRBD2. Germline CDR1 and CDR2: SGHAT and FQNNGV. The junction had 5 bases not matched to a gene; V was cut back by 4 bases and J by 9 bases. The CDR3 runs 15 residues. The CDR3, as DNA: TGTGCCAGCAGCTCGGGACTAGCGGGAGCGGGTGAGCAGTTCTTC. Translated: CASSSGLAGAGEQFF.

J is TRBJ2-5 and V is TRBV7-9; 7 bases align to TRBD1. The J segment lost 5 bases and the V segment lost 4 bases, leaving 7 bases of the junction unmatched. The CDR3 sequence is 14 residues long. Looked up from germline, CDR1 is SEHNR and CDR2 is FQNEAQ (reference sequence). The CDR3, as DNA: TGTGCCAGCAGCTCGACAGGGATTACGGAGACCCAGTACTTC. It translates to CASSSTGITETQYF. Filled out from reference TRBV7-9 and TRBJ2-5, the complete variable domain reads DTGVSQNPRHKITKRGQNVTFRCDPISEHNRLYWYRQTLGQGPEFLTYFQNEAQLEKSRLLSDRFSAERPKGSFSTLEIQRTEQGDSAMYLCASSSTGITETQYFGPGTRLLVL.

The CDR3 loop reads CASSVSGLNTEAFF. In DNA form, the CDR3 reads TGTGCCAGCAGCGTATCGGGGTTGAACACTGAAGCTTTCTTT. V is TRBV9 and J is TRBJ1-1; the D is unclear. Trimming took 1 base from V and 0 from J, leaving 7 bases between them. Germline V gene lookup returns CDR1 SGDLS and CDR2 YYNGEE. The CDR3 runs 14 residues. The complete variable domain, with remaining parts taken from reference TRBV9 and TRBJ1-1, reads DSGVTQTPKHLITATGQRVTLRCSPRSGDLSVYWYQQSLDQGLQFLIQYYNGEERAKGNILERFSAQQFPDLHSELNLSSLELGDSALYFCASSVSGLNTEAFFGQGTRLTVV.

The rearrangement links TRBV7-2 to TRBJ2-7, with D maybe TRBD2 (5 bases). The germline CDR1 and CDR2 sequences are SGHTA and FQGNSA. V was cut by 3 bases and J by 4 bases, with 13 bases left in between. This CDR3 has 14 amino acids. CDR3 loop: CASSFGGSGYEQYF. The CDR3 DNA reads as TGTGCCAGCAGCTTCGGTGGGTCGGGGTACGAGCAGTACTTC.

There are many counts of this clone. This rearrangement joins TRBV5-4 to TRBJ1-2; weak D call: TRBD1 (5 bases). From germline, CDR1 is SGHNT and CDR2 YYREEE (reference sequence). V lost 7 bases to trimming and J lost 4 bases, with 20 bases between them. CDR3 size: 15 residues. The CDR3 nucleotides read TGTGCCAGCCGCCCGTCCGGGGGGTTGGGCTATGGCTACACCTTC. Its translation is CASRPSGGLGYGYTF.

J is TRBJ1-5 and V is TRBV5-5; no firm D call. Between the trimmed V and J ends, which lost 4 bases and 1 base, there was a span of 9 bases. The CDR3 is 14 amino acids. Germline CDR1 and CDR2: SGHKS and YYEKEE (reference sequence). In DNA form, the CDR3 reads TGTGCCAGCAGCCCAAGGGAGAGCAATCAGCCCCAGCATTTT. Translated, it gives CASSPRESNQPQHF.

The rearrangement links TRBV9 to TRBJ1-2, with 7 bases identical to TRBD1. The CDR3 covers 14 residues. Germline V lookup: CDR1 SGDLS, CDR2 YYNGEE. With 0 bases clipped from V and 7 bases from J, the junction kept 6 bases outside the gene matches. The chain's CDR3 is CASSVEGQLRGYTF. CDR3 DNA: TGTGCCAGCAGCGTAGAGGGACAGCTTCGTGGCTACACCTTC.

The CDR3 spells CASRSSGLPTYEQYF. CDR3 coding DNA: TGTGCCAGCAGATCATCGGGACTACCCACCTACGAGCAGTACTTC. The chain uses TRBV5-6 and TRBJ2-7; 7 nucleotides agree with TRBD2. Germline V gene data show CDR1 as SGHDT and CDR2 as YYEEEE. The CDR3 covers 15 residues. The V segment lost 5 bases and the J segment 2 bases; nucleotides outside the gene matches: 10.

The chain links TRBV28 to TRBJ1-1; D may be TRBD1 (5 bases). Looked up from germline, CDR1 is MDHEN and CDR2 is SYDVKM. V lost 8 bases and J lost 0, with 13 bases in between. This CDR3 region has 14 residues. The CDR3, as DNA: TGTGCCAGCGCCAGGGAGGGGCTGAACACTGAAGCTTTCTTT. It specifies CASAREGLNTEAFF.

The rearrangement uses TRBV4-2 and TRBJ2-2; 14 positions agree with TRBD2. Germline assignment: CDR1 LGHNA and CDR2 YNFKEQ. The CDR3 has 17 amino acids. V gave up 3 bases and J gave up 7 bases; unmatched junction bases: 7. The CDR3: CASSQGLAGEGVGELFF. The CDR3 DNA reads TGTGCCAGCAGCCAGGGACTAGCGGGGGAGGGGGTCGGGGAGCTGTTTTTT.

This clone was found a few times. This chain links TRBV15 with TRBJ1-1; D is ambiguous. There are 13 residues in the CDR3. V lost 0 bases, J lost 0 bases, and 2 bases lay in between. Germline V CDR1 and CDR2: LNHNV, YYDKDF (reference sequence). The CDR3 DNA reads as TGTGCCACCAGCAGAGACTTGAACACTGAAGCTTTCTTT. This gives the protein CATSRDLNTEAFF.

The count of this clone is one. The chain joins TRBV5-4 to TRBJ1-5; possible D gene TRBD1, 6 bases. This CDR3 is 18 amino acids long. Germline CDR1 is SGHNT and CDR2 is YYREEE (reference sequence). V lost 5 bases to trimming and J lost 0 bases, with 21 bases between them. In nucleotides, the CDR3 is TGTGCCAGCAGTTTCTCCCTTGGACAGCATTATAGCAATCAGCCCCAGCATTTT. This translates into CASSFSLGQHYSNQPQHF.

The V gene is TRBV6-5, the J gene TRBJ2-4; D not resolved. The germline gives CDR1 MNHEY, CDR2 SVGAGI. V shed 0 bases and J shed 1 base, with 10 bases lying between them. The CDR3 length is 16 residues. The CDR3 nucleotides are TGTGCCAGCAGTTACTCGCCAGACAAGGCCAAAAACATTCAGTACTTC. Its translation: CASSYSPDKAKNIQYF.

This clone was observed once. The CDR3 loop is CASSSRLAGLNEQFF. CDR3 DNA: TGTGCCAGCAGTTCGCGGCTAGCGGGATTAAATGAGCAGTTCTTC. The chain has TRBV28 and TRBJ2-1; 9 nucleotides agree with TRBD2. Germline lookup yields CDR1 MDHEN and CDR2 SYDVKM. After removal of 4 bases from V and 7 bases from J, the junction contained 8 bases not matched to a gene. The CDR3 covers 15 residues.

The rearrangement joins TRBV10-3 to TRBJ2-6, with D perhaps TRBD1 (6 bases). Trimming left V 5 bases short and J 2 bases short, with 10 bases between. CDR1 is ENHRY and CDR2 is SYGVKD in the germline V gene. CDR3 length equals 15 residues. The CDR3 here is CAISMTGTGANVLTF. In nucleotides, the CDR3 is TGTGCCATCAGTATGACAGGTACTGGGGCCAACGTCCTGACTTTC.

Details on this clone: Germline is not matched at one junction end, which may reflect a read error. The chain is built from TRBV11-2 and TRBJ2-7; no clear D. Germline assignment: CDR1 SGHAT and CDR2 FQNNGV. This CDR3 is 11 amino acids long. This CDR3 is CASSVDIEQYF. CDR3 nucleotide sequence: TGTGCCAGCAGCGTAGATATTGAGCAGTACTTC.

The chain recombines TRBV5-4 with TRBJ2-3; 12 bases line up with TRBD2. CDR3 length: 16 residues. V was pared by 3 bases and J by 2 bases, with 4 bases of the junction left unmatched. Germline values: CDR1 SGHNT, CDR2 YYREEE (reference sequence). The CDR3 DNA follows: TGTGCCAGCAGCTCTTGGACTAGCGGGGTCACAGATACGCAGTATTTT. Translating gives CASSSWTSGVTDTQYF.

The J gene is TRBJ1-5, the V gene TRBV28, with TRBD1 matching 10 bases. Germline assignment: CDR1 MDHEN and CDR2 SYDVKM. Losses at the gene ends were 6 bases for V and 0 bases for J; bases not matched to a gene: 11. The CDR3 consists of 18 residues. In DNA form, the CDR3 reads TGTGCCAGCAGCCGCCCTGGGACAGGGGTCCTTAGCAATCAGCCCCAGCATTTT. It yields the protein CASSRPGTGVLSNQPQHF.

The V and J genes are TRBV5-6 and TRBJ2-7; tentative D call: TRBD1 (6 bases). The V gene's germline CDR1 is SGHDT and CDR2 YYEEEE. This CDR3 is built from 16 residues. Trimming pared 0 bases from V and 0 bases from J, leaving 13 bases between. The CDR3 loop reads CASSLAGDRSSYEQYF. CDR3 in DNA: TGTGCCAGCAGCTTGGCCGGAGACAGGAGCTCCTACGAGCAGTACTTC.